The 2 T cell receptor beta chains given below trace back to one sample, sequenced in a study of blood T cell repertoires in COVID-19. This table comes from immunoSEQ multiplex PCR, and its TCRdb copy is limited to in-frame clones, with some not included. The sample lists 350,000 to 500,000 clones, about 88% seen once, with around 1.5% in the top ten. The material sequenced was PBMCs or T cells enriched from blood (not recorded which). The receptors stem from a woman aged 18 to 35 who had been exposed to COVID-19.

The V call is TRBV28, the J call TRBJ1-5; 7 bases match TRBD1. The CDR3 length is 15 residues. Trimming cost V 8 bases and J 0 bases; bases outside gene matches: 7. CDR1 is MDHEN and CDR2 is SYDVKM in the germline V gene. CDR3 loop: CASGAGTDSNQPQHF. In DNA form, the CDR3 reads TGTGCCAGCGGCGCCGGGACAGATAGCAATCAGCCCCAGCATTTT.

Only one count was recorded for this clone. The chain employs TRBV19 and TRBJ1-1; 10 nucleotides align to TRBD1. This CDR3 has 16 amino acids. The junction had 12 bases not matched to a gene; V was cut back by 7 bases and J by 4 bases. Germline-derived CDR1 and CDR2 are LNHDA and SQIVND (reference sequence). The DNA of the CDR3 is TGTGCCAGTACCCGGACAGGGGGGAGGATCGGCACTGAAGCTTTCTTT. Its protein is CASTRTGGRIGTEAFF.